Below are 4 T cell receptor beta chains sequenced from a single sample in a study of blood T cell repertoires in COVID-19. TCRdb's copy holds only in-frame clones and misses some; the assay was immunoSEQ multiplex PCR. Among 35,000 to 45,000 clones listed, 65% to 90% were seen once. The sequencing input was peripheral blood. These receptor sequences come from a man in his forties with active COVID-19.

This clone was observed a few times. The V call is TRBV27, the J call TRBJ1-1, with D possibly TRBD1 on 5 matching bases. Trimming stripped 1 base from V and 1 base from J, with 7 bases between. The germline V gene encodes CDR1 MNHEY and CDR2 SMNVEV (reference sequence). This CDR3 comprises 14 residues. CDR3 protein: CASSLWGSNTEAFF. Written as DNA, the CDR3 is TGTGCCAGCAGTTTATGGGGCTCGAACACTGAAGCTTTCTTT.

This clone appeared a few times. V is TRBV4-1 and J is TRBJ2-7; D perhaps matches TRBD2 (6 bases). CDR1 is MGHRA, CDR2 YSYEKL, per germline. Trimming pared 0 bases from V and 0 bases from J, leaving 12 bases between. This CDR3 has 16 residues. The CDR3 loop reads CASSQEWLASSYEQYF. The CDR3 region has the DNA TGCGCCAGCAGCCAAGAATGGCTAGCGAGCTCCTACGAGCAGTACTTC.

This chain links TRBV5-1 with TRBJ2-3, with TRBD2 as a possible D gene (5 bases). The CDR3 loop spans 17 amino acids. Per the germline V gene, CDR1 is SGHRS and CDR2 is YFSETQ. V shed 0 bases and J shed 5 bases, with 19 bases lying between them. The CDR3: CASSLESRVDFRDTQYF. CDR3 DNA sequence: TGCGCCAGCAGCTTGGAGTCGAGGGTCGACTTCAGAGATACGCAGTATTTT.

This sequence joins TRBV28 and TRBJ1-4, with a possible D match to TRBD1 (5 bases). The CDR3 length is 15 residues. Germline V gene data show CDR1 as MDHEN and CDR2 as SYDVKM. V shed 5 bases and J shed 7 bases, with 17 bases lying between them. The CDR3 DNA is TGTGCCAGCAGTCCCCCGAAAGGGGTACGTGAAAAACTGTTTTTT. This codes for CASSPPKGVREKLFF.